The clone carrying this T cell receptor beta chain is a singleton in its sample. Trimming removed 2 bases from V and 3 bases from J; junction bases left unmatched: 8. The germline V gene has CDR1 ENHRY and CDR2 SYGVKD. This CDR3 is 16 amino acids long. This record comes from a study of blood T cell repertoires in COVID-19. Study in general: Specimens from acute and convalescent COVID-19 originated in the United States, Italy and Spain.

Sequenced by immunoSEQ multiplex PCR; TCRdb stores in-frame clones only, minus some. The table shows 300,000 to 450,000 clones, with approximately 86% occurring only once. The specimen sequenced was peripheral blood. This receptor was obtained from a human donor in a cohort sampled during active COVID-19. V is TRBV10-3 and J is TRBJ1-1, with 8 positions matching TRBD1. This CDR3 reads CAISEAGTGRDTEAFF. The CDR3 coding sequence is TGTGCCATCAGTGAGGCCGGGACAGGTAGGGACACTGAAGCTTTCTTT.